Listed below are T cell receptor beta chains from one sample, sequenced in a study of cytomegalovirus exposure and HLA in healthy donors. Data came from immunoSEQ multiplex PCR; TCRdb stores just in-frame clones and leaves some out. The sample lists approximately 88,000 clones, 78% occurring once. Sequencing input: PBMCs. These receptors were collected from a man between 18 and 35 years old in good health and CMV-seropositive. CDR3s include the opening cysteine and the closing phenylalanine or tryptophan. A D gene is named only where the DNA matches it firmly. Expanded clones are given a class, and other clones once, few, many or no size at all.

d_gene | abundance | j_gene | v_gene | CDR3aa | CDR3nt
TRBD1 | NA | TRBJ1-1 | TRBV5-6 | CASSKTTGWTEAFF | TGTGCCAGCAGCAAGACGACAGGGTGGACTGAAGCTTTCTTT
NA | NA | TRBJ1-5 | TRBV7-9 | CASSLELGAGQPQHF | TGTGCCAGCAGCCTGGAGTTGGGGGCAGGTCAGCCCCAGCATTTT
TRBD2 | NA | TRBJ2-1 | TRBV19 | CASRVSGAHYNEQFF | TGTGCCAGTAGAGTTAGCGGGGCCCACTACAATGAGCAGTTCTTC
NA | NA | TRBJ2-7 | TRBV5-6 | CASLLQGYEQYF | TGTGCCAGCCTGCTACAGGGCTACGAGCAGTACTTC
NA | NA | TRBJ2-7 | TRBV6-5 | CASSLSGYEQYF | TGTGCCAGCAGCCTCTCAGGGTACGAGCAGTACTTC
TRBD1 | NA | TRBJ1-1 | TRBV18 | CASSPGQGREAFF | TGTGCCAGCTCACCGGGACAGGGTCGGGAAGCTTTCTTT
NA | NA | TRBJ2-3 | TRBV15 | CATKNEDSPTDTQYF | TGTGCCACCAAAAACGAGGACAGTCCCACAGATACGCAGTATTTT
NA | NA | TRBJ1-1 | TRBV5-1 | CASNPGVGSEAFF | TGCGCCAGCAACCCGGGGGTCGGGTCTGAAGCTTTCTTT
TRBD1 | NA | TRBJ2-7 | TRBV29-1 | CSVGDRARTYEQYF | TGCAGCGTGGGGGACAGGGCAAGAACCTACGAGCAGTACTTC
TRBD1 | NA | TRBJ2-5 | TRBV13 | CASSRGTGLFQETQYF | TGTGCCAGCAGCCGCGGGACAGGGCTCTTCCAAGAGACCCAGTACTTC
NA | NA | TRBJ2-7 | TRBV11-3 | CASSLEQGWHEQYF | TGTGCCAGCAGCTTAGAACAGGGCTGGCACGAGCAGTACTTC
NA | NA | TRBJ2-6 | TRBV7-3 | CASSSGPGANVLTF | TGTGCCAGCAGCTCAGGGCCCGGGGCCAACGTCCTGACTTTC
TRBD1 | NA | TRBJ1-2 | TRBV15 | CATSRTGEAVGGYTF | TGTGCCACCAGCAGGACAGGGGAAGCGGTGGGTGGCTACACCTTC
NA | NA | TRBJ1-1 | TRBV11-2 | CASSPVGAGNTEAFF | TGTGCCAGCAGCCCCGTGGGAGCGGGGAACACTGAAGCTTTCTTT
NA | NA | TRBJ1-2 | TRBV5-1 | CASSPLTGGYTF | TGCGCCAGCAGCCCCCTGACAGGTGGCTACACCTTC
TRBD1 | NA | TRBJ2-2 | TRBV11-2 | CASSSNPDRGTGELFF | TGTGCCAGCAGCTCGAACCCCGACAGGGGCACCGGGGAGCTGTTTTTT
TRBD1 | NA | TRBJ2-5 | TRBV7-3 | CASSQTGEETQYF | TGTGCCAGCAGCCAAACAGGGGAAGAGACCCAGTACTTC
NA | NA | TRBJ2-5 | TRBV6-5 | CASSRGRGQETQYF | TGTGCCAGCAGCCGGGGTCGGGGTCAAGAGACCCAGTACTTC
TRBD1 | NA | TRBJ2-1 | TRBV29-1 | CSGLSQGRNEQFF | TGCAGCGGTCTTTCACAGGGGCGGAATGAGCAGTTCTTC
NA | NA | TRBJ2-7 | TRBV21-1 | CASNLPKVDHYEQYF | TGTGCCAGCAACTTACCTAAAGTCGATCATTACGAGCAGTACTTC
NA | NA | TRBJ2-1 | TRBV5-4 | CASSLGQMSSYNEQFF | TGTGCCAGCAGCCTAGGACAGATGAGCTCCTACAATGAGCAGTTCTTC
NA | few | TRBJ1-3 | TRBV6-5 | CASRQTASGNTIYF | TGTGCCAGCCGCCAGACAGCCTCTGGAAACACCATATATTTT
TRBD1 | NA | TRBJ2-7 | TRBV19 | CASSTTGPGEQYF | TGTGCCAGTAGTACGACAGGGCCGGGAGAGCAGTACTTC
NA | NA | TRBJ2-5 | TRBV5-1 | CASSLTQETQYF | TGCGCCAGCAGCTTGACTCAAGAGACCCAGTACTTC
NA | NA | TRBJ1-5 | TRBV28 | CASSFGGAQGNQPQHF | TGTGCCAGCAGTTTCGGGGGGGCGCAGGGCAATCAGCCCCAGCATTTT
NA | NA | TRBJ2-7 | TRBV5-4 | CASSLDGAYEQYF | TGTGCCAGCAGCTTGGACGGGGCCTACGAGCAGTACTTC
NA | NA | TRBJ2-7 | TRBV6-5 | CASTQVAPGYEQYF | TGTGCCAGCACCCAAGTGGCCCCGGGCTACGAGCAGTACTTC
TRBD2 | NA | TRBJ2-7 | TRBV5-1 | CASRLAGGYEQYF | TGCGCCAGCAGACTAGCGGGAGGGTACGAGCAGTACTTC
TRBD1 | NA | TRBJ1-2 | TRBV6-5 | CASTPRQGYYGYTF | TGTGCCAGCACCCCCAGACAGGGCTACTATGGCTACACCTTC
NA | NA | TRBJ2-3 | TRBV9 | CASSDRQPDTQYF | TGTGCCAGCAGCGACCGACAGCCAGATACGCAGTATTTT
NA | once | TRBJ1-1 | TRBV5-1 | CASSLQGNTEAFF | TGCGCCAGCAGCTTACAGGGTAACACTGAAGCTTTCTTT
NA | NA | TRBJ2-7 | TRBV5-4 | CASSERDYEQYF | TGTGCCAGCAGCGAGAGGGACTACGAGCAGTACTTC
TRBD1 | NA | TRBJ1-5 | TRBV7-8 | CASSFGTGANQPQHF | TGTGCCAGCAGCTTCGGGACAGGGGCCAATCAGCCCCAGCATTTT
NA | NA | TRBJ1-1 | TRBV6-1 | CASMRGAGTEAFF | TGTGCCAGCATGCGGGGGGCGGGCACTGAAGCTTTCTTT
NA | NA | TRBJ2-3 | TRBV5-4 | CASSSTPEVGTDTQYF | TGTGCCAGCAGCTCCACTCCGGAGGTGGGTACAGATACGCAGTATTTT
NA | few | TRBJ1-1 | TRBV18 | CASSPLHVQGNTEAFF | TGTGCCAGCTCACCACTACACGTACAGGGGAACACTGAAGCTTTCTTT
TRBD2 | NA | TRBJ2-5 | TRBV10-3 | CAISGGLAGGGETQYF | TGTGCCATCAGTGGGGGACTAGCGGGAGGAGGTGAGACCCAGTACTTC
NA | NA | TRBJ2-7 | TRBV28 | CASSLVGGHYEQYF | TGTGCCAGCAGTTTAGTTGGGGGCCACTACGAGCAGTACTTC
NA | NA | TRBJ2-4 | TRBV19 | CASSIPTANGNIQYF | TGTGCCAGTAGTATACCGACAGCGAATGGGAACATTCAGTACTTC
TRBD2 | NA | TRBJ2-3 | TRBV4-1 | CASSPQPTSGRTDTQYF | TGCGCCAGCAGCCCCCAACCGACTAGCGGGAGAACAGATACGCAGTATTTT
TRBD1 | NA | TRBJ2-7 | TRBV28 | CASIPQSGGSYEQYF | TGTGCCAGCATTCCTCAGTCAGGGGGTTCCTACGAGCAGTACTTC
NA | NA | TRBJ1-3 | TRBV9 | CASSPRHSSGNTIYF | TGTGCCAGCAGCCCTCGCCACTCTTCTGGAAACACCATATATTTT